Each of the 17 T cell receptor beta chains below was sequenced from the same sample in a study of OX40 agonist ivuxolimab in advanced cancers. Only in-frame clones appear in the TCRdb table, and some are missing; sequencing was by immunoSEQ multiplex PCR. The data contain more than 60,000 clones, over 70% of them seen just once; the ten biggest clones take up more than 3.5%. Sequenced material: CD4+ or CD8+ T cells sorted from blood, taken in a trial of the OX40 agonist ivuxolimab. The receptors here all came from an adult with an advanced solid tumor such as melanoma, head and neck, liver or kidney cancer.

The chain carries TRBV4-1 and TRBJ1-4; D is ambiguous. Germline CDR1 MGHRA, CDR2 YSYEKL. The CDR3 is 14 residues long. V lost 0 bases, J lost 12 bases, and 14 bases lay in between. The CDR3 DNA is TGCGCCAGCAGCCAAGATATGGGCCGAGGAGAACTGTTTTTT. Encoded protein: CASSQDMGRGELFF.

The J gene is TRBJ1-2, the V gene TRBV4-1; D is unresolved. CDR1 is MGHRA, CDR2 YSYEKL, per germline. The CDR3 runs 13 residues. V lost 0 bases and J 8 bases, leaving 10 bases between the germline ends. CDR3 DNA sequence: TGCGCCAGCAGCCAAGATGAGGTACGGGGCTACACCTTC. Its translation: CASSQDEVRGYTF.

V usage is TRBV14 and J usage is TRBJ2-5, with D perhaps being TRBD1 or TRBD2 (5 bases each). This CDR3 region has 15 residues. CDR1 is SGHDN and CDR2 is FVKESK in the germline V gene. Trimming took off 3 bases at V and 2 bases at J, with 13 bases between the two ends. The CDR3, as DNA: TGTGCCAGCAGCCAGACCCGGGGCCGGCAAGAGACCCAGTACTTC. Residues: CASSQTRGRQETQYF.

This clone has more than one count but fewer than ten. CDR3 sequence reads: CASSKRTSGVKETQYF. As DNA, the CDR3 is TGTGCCAGCAGTAAGCGGACTAGCGGGGTTAAAGAGACCCAGTACTTC. The rearrangement uses TRBV28 and TRBJ2-5, with 12 bases lining up with TRBD2. CDR1 and CDR2 from the germline V gene are MDHEN and SYDVKM. The CDR3 sequence is 16 residues long. The V segment lost 5 bases and the J segment 3 bases; nucleotides outside the gene matches: 7. The full variable domain, completed using reference TRBV28 and TRBJ2-5, is DVKVTQSSRYLVKRTGEKVFLECVQDMDHENMFWYRQDPGLGLRLIYFSYDVKMKEKGDIPEGYSVSREKKERFSLILESASTNQTSMYLCASSKRTSGVKETQYFGPGTRLLVL.

The chain carries TRBV9 and TRBJ1-1, with 7 bases identical to TRBD1. This CDR3 has 15 residues. Germline loops: CDR1 SGDLS, CDR2 YYNGEE. J was trimmed by 3 bases and V by 0 bases; bases with no gene match: 5. CDR3 bases: TGTGCCAGCAGCGTAGGAAGGGGGCGGGACACTGAAGCTTTCTTT. Translated: CASSVGRGRDTEAFF.

This clone was counted a single time. The chain uses TRBV9 and TRBJ1-6, with TRBD1 identical over 7 bases. Germline values: CDR1 SGDLS, CDR2 YYNGEE. The trim removed 4 bases at V and 0 bases at J, leaving 4 bases unmatched. There are 16 residues in the CDR3. The CDR3 spells CASSSTGSSYNSPLHF. The CDR3 DNA sequence: TGTGCCAGCAGCTCGACAGGGAGCTCCTATAATTCACCCCTCCACTTT.

The V call is TRBV10-2, the J call TRBJ2-5; D call uncertain. Deletions cut 5 bases from V and 3 bases from J, with 4 bases between. This CDR3 has 11 amino acids. Germline V gene lookup returns CDR1 WSHSY and CDR2 SAAADI. The CDR3 DNA follows: TGCGCCAGCAGTCCCGAAGAGACCCAGTACTTC. As protein: CASSPEETQYF.

The chain recombines TRBV2 with TRBJ2-1; 8 bases are a match to TRBD1. Trimming removed 6 bases from V and 1 base from J; junction bases left unmatched: 5. CDR1 SNHLY and CDR2 FYNNEI come from the germline V gene. This CDR3 contains 15 residues. This CDR3 reads CASSHGQGSYNEQFF. The CDR3 nucleotides are TGTGCCAGCAGCCACGGACAGGGATCCTACAATGAGCAGTTCTTC.

This sequence joins TRBV19 and TRBJ2-1, with D unresolved. Germline values: CDR1 LNHDA, CDR2 SQIVND (reference sequence). This CDR3 is built from 13 residues. V was pared by 5 bases and J by 3 bases, with 8 bases between. CDR3 in DNA: TGTGCCAGTAGTCTGGCGGACTACAATGAGCAGTTCTTC. It specifies CASSLADYNEQFF.

The chain recombines TRBV7-3 with TRBJ2-1, with 12 nucleotides matching TRBD2. The CDR3 loop spans 14 amino acids. V shed 5 bases and J 14 bases; nucleotides not matched to a gene: 10. The germline V gene encodes CDR1 SGHTA and CDR2 FQGTGA. CDR3 DNA sequence: TGTGCCAGCAGCAAGTCGACTAGCGGGAGTTTAAAGTTCTTC. Protein sequence: CASSKSTSGSLKFF. Full variable domain (outside the CDR3, taken from reference TRBV7-3 and TRBJ2-1): GAGVSQTPSNKVTEKGKYVELRCDPISGHTALYWYRQSLGQGPEFLIYFQGTGAADDSGLPNDRFFAVRPEGSVSTLKIQRTERGDSAVYLCASSKSTSGSLKFFGPGTRLTVL.

J is TRBJ1-5 and V is TRBV28; TRBD1 might be the D (5 bases). The CDR3 has 15 residues. Germline values: CDR1 MDHEN, CDR2 SYDVKM. V lost 2 bases to trimming and J lost 5 bases, with 13 bases between them. CDR3 in DNA: TGTGCCAGCAGTTTACTGGGGGGGAGCCATCAGCCCCAGCATTTT. It translates to CASSLLGGSHQPQHF.

This chain connects TRBV9 to TRBJ1-4; D uncertain. Trimming pared 3 bases from V and 6 bases from J, leaving 15 bases between. The germline V gene has CDR1 SGDLS and CDR2 YYNGEE. The CDR3 consists of 15 residues. CDR3 coding DNA: TGTGCCAGCAGCGGCGGGAGGGTTTTAGATGAAAAACTGTTTTTT. It specifies CASSGGRVLDEKLFF. Filled out from reference TRBV9 and TRBJ1-4, the complete variable domain reads DSGVTQTPKHLITATGQRVTLRCSPRSGDLSVYWYQQSLDQGLQFLIQYYNGEERAKGNILERFSAQQFPDLHSELNLSSLELGDSALYFCASSGGRVLDEKLFFGSGTQLSVL.

The chain is built from TRBV4-2 and TRBJ2-7; possibly TRBD1 for D (6 bases). CDR1 and CDR2 (germline): LGHNA, YNFKEQ. The V gene lost 1 base and the J gene lost 0 bases, with 16 bases spanning the gap. This CDR3 has 17 amino acids. CDR3 DNA: TGTGCCAGCAGCCAAGTCTGGGGGCAGGAGAGCTCCTACGAGCAGTACTTC. Translated: CASSQVWGQESSYEQYF.

V gene TRBV7-9 combines with J gene TRBJ1-1; a weak D match, TRBD1 (6 bases). CDR3 length: 19 amino acids. Trimming took 1 base from V and 0 from J, leaving 21 bases between them. Germline V lookup: CDR1 SEHNR, CDR2 FQNEAQ (reference sequence). The CDR3 sequence is CASSLGWGGPPMMNTEAFF. In DNA, the CDR3 is TGTGCCAGCAGCTTAGGGTGGGGGGGCCCCCCTATGATGAACACTGAAGCTTTCTTT.

The genes are TRBV28 and TRBJ2-2, with TRBD1 as a possible D gene (5 bases). The CDR3 extends over 15 amino acids. The germline V gene has CDR1 MDHEN and CDR2 SYDVKM. V was trimmed by 6 bases and J by 0 bases, leaving 11 bases between them. The CDR3 protein is CASRSDTSNTGELFF. DNA of the CDR3: TGTGCCAGCAGGTCGGACACTTCGAACACCGGGGAGCTGTTTTTT. The whole variable domain, remainder taken from reference TRBV28 and TRBJ2-2, is DVKVTQSSRYLVKRTGEKVFLECVQDMDHENMFWYRQDPGLGLRLIYFSYDVKMKEKGDIPEGYSVSREKKERFSLILESASTNQTSMYLCASRSDTSNTGELFFGEGSRLTVL.

This clone was counted between two and nine times. V and J are TRBV4-1 and TRBJ2-7; TRBD1 agrees at 9 bases. This CDR3 has 16 residues. V dropped 4 bases and J dropped 5; count of bases not matched to a gene: 12. CDR1 is MGHRA, CDR2 YSYEKL, per germline. The CDR3 reads CASSPAGEGQGHEQYF. The CDR3 DNA reads TGCGCCAGCAGCCCTGCGGGGGAGGGACAGGGACACGAGCAGTACTTC.

The count of this clone is one. The rearrangement uses TRBV5-1 and TRBJ2-5, with D uncertain. Trimming removed 0 bases from V and 2 bases from J, with 11 bases in between. The CDR3 totals 15 residues. Germline CDR1 and CDR2: SGHRS and YFSETQ. The CDR3 coding sequence is TGCGCCAGCAGCTTGGAAGGCATGCGGCAAGAGACCCAGTACTTC. Its protein product is CASSLEGMRQETQYF.